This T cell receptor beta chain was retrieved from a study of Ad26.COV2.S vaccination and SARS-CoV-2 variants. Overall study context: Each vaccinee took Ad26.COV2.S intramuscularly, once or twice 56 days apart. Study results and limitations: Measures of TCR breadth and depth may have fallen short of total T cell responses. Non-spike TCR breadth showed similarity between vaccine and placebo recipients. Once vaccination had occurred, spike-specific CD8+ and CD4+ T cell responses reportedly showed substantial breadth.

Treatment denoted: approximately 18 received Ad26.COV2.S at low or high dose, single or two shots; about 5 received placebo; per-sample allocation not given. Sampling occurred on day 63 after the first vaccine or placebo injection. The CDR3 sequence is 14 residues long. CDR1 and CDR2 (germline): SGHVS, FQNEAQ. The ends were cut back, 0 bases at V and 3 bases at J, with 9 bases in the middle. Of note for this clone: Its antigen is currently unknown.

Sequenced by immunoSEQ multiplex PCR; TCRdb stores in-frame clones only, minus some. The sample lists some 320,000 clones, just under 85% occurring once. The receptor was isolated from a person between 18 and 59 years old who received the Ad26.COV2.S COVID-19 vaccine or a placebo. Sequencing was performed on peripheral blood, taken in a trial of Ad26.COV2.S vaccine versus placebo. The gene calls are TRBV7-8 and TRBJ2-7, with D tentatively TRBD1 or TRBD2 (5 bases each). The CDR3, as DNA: TGTGCCAGCAGCTTAGCGGGGGAACTCTACGAGCAGTACTTC. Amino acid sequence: CASSLAGELYEQYF.